What follows are 28 T cell receptor beta chains derived from one specimen sequenced in a study of T cells in localized non-small cell lung cancer. Sequenced by immunoSEQ multiplex PCR; TCRdb stores in-frame clones only, minus some. The repertoire consists of 7,000 to 7,500 clones, with 50% occurring once and the leading ten covering under 3.5%. The starting material was lymph node tissue, obtained before any cancer treatment. These receptors were collected from a female donor older than 55 with stage I lung adenocarcinoma.

The chain is built from TRBV19 and TRBJ2-4, with D perhaps matching TRBD2 (5 bases). The CDR3 totals 14 residues. The germline gives CDR1 LNHDA, CDR2 SQIVND (reference sequence). The ends were cut back, 6 bases at V and 7 bases at J, with 16 bases in the middle. CDR3 coding DNA: TGTGCCAGTAGCCAACGGGCACCGGGGAACATTCAGTACTTC. Encoded protein: CASSQRAPGNIQYF.

V and J are TRBV6-8 and TRBJ1-1; D is uncertain. V lost 5 bases, J lost 7 bases, and 17 bases lay in between. The CDR3 extends over 14 amino acids. The germline CDR1 and CDR2 sequences are MNHGY and SAAAGT. CDR3: CASSDGLLMGEAFF. The DNA for the CDR3 is TGTGCCAGCAGTGACGGCCTCCTGATGGGTGAAGCTTTCTTT.

This clone was counted once. The V call is TRBV9, the J call TRBJ1-4; a possible D gene is TRBD1 (5 bases). V was trimmed by 2 bases and J by 8 bases, leaving 19 bases between them. The CDR3 totals 16 residues. Germline CDR1 reads SGDLS; CDR2 reads YYNGEE. The chain's CDR3 is CASSVDRAGPGEKLFF. The CDR3 DNA is TGTGCCAGCAGCGTTGATCGGGCAGGGCCAGGGGAAAAACTGTTTTTT.

The genes are TRBV29-1 and TRBJ1-2, with D perhaps matching TRBD1 (5 bases). There are 12 residues in the CDR3. Trimming took off 7 bases at V and 4 bases at J, with 13 bases between the two ends. Per the germline V gene, CDR1 is SQVTM and CDR2 is ANQGSEA. The CDR3 protein is CSGGRTSYGYTF. The CDR3 bases are TGCAGCGGGGGACGTACCAGCTATGGCTACACCTTC. The variable domain in full, completed from reference TRBV29-1 and TRBJ1-2, reads SAVISQKPSRDICQRGTSLTIQCQVDSQVTMMFWYRQQPGQSLTLIATANQGSEATYESGFVIDKFPISRPNLTFSTLTVSNMSPEDSSIYLCSGGRTSYGYTFGSGTRLTVV.

The chain joins TRBV12-5 to TRBJ1-2; D unclear. This CDR3 is built from 16 residues. The germline V gene encodes CDR1 LGHNT and CDR2 FRNRAP. Deletions cut 0 bases from V and 6 bases from J, with 17 bases between. The DNA of the CDR3 is TGTGCTAGTGGTTTGGTAGAAGGGCGCGGTTGGGATGGCTACACCTTC. It codes for CASGLVEGRGWDGYTF. The variable domain in full, with the rest retrieved from reference TRBV12-5 and TRBJ1-2, is DARVTQTPRHKVTEMGQEVTMRCQPILGHNTVFWYRQTMMQGLELLAYFRNRAPLDDSGMPKDRFSAEMPDATLATLKIQPSEPRDSAVYFCASGLVEGRGWDGYTFGSGTRLTVV.

This clone was recorded a few times. One junction end disagrees with the germline gene, perhaps due to a read error. The rearrangement uses TRBV6-8 and TRBJ1-2; D is possibly TRBD1 (6 bases). From germline, CDR1 is MNHGY and CDR2 SAAAGT. The CDR3 covers 12 residues. The CDR3 coding sequence is TGTGCCAGCAGAGACAGGTTCTATGGCTACACCTTT. The encoded protein is CASRDRFYGYTF.

The chain couples TRBV18 to TRBJ1-3, with D possibly matching TRBD1 (6 bases). The CDR3 spans 17 residues. Trimming left V 2 bases short and J 0 bases short, with 14 bases between. Germline CDR1 KGHSH, CDR2 LQKENI. The CDR3: CASSPTRGGNSGNTIYF. CDR3 in DNA: TGTGCCAGCTCACCAACAAGGGGGGGAAACTCTGGAAACACCATATATTTT.

V usage is TRBV6-1 and J usage is TRBJ2-4, with 11 bases aligning to TRBD1. With 0 bases clipped from V and 0 bases from J, the junction kept 4 bases outside the gene matches. Germline CDR1 is MNHNS and CDR2 is SASEGT. CDR3 length equals 18 residues. The DNA for the CDR3 is TGTGCCAGCAGTGAAGCGCCTGGGACAGGGGGAGCCAAAAACATTCAGTACTTC. It codes for CASSEAPGTGGAKNIQYF.

CDR3: CASSPQVRAETQYF. CDR3 sequence (DNA): TGTGCCAGTAGTCCCCAGGTCAGGGCGGAGACCCAGTACTTC. This chain uses TRBV19 with TRBJ2-5; a weak D match, TRBD1 (5 bases). Trimming pared 5 bases from V and 5 bases from J, leaving 15 bases between. CDR3 length equals 14 residues. Looked up from germline, CDR1 is LNHDA and CDR2 is SQIVND (reference sequence).

A few counts support this clone. The gene calls are TRBV30 and TRBJ2-7, with 7 bases fitting TRBD2. This CDR3 has 14 residues. Germline V gene lookup returns CDR1 GTSNPN and CDR2 SVGIG (reference sequence). J lost 9 bases, V lost 5 bases, and 16 bases had no gene match. The CDR3 nucleotides read TGTGCCTGGGCTATGACCCGGGGGGTTTTGGGGCAGTACTTC. It codes for CAWAMTRGVLGQYF. The variable domain in full, with the rest retrieved from reference TRBV30 and TRBJ2-7, is SQTIHQWPATLVQPVGSPLSLECTVEGTSNPNLYWYRQAAGRGLQLLFYSVGIGQISSEVPQNLSASRPQDRQFILSSKKLLLSDSGFYLCAWAMTRGVLGQYFGPGTRLTVT.

The chain joins TRBV10-2 to TRBJ2-1; D may be TRBD1 (6 bases). CDR1 and CDR2 from the germline V gene are WSHSY and SAAADI. The V gene lost 5 bases and the J gene lost 5 bases, with 16 bases spanning the gap. The CDR3 totals 15 residues. In nucleotides, the CDR3 is TGCGCCAGCAGTCCCCCCACAGGGCAGGACAATGAGCAGTTCTTC. Its protein is CASSPPTGQDNEQFF.

V and J are TRBV11-3 and TRBJ2-1, with 8 bases aligning to TRBD2. Per the germline V gene, CDR1 is SGHNT and CDR2 is YENEEA. The CDR3 is 15 residues long. V shed 4 bases and J 10 bases; nucleotides not matched to a gene: 12. The DNA of the CDR3 is TGTGCCAGCAGCTCCGCGGGGGGCCAGTCGAAGGAGCAGTTCTTC. Encoded protein: CASSSAGGQSKEQFF.

J is TRBJ1-1 and V is TRBV9; D ambiguous. V shed 2 bases and J shed 11 bases, with 13 bases lying between them. The CDR3 consists of 12 residues. The germline V gene has CDR1 SGDLS and CDR2 YYNGEE. This chain's CDR3 is CASSVGGEEAFF. As DNA, the CDR3 is TGTGCCAGCAGCGTGGGCGGGGAGGAGGCTTTCTTT. The full variable domain, in which reference TRBV9 and TRBJ1-1 provide the parts outside the CDR3, is DSGVTQTPKHLITATGQRVTLRCSPRSGDLSVYWYQQSLDQGLQFLIQYYNGEERAKGNILERFSAQQFPDLHSELNLSSLELGDSALYFCASSVGGEEAFFGQGTRLTVV.

The chain recombines TRBV19 with TRBJ1-1, with D maybe TRBD1 (5 bases). Trimming stripped 4 bases from V and 1 base from J, with 7 bases between. This CDR3 has 13 residues. Germline CDR1 and CDR2: LNHDA and SQIVND (reference sequence). The CDR3 coding sequence is TGTGCCAGTAGTACGGGACCGAACACTGAAGCTTTCTTT. It yields the protein CASSTGPNTEAFF. Filled out from reference TRBV19 and TRBJ1-1, the complete variable domain reads DGGITQSPKYLFRKEGQNVTLSCEQNLNHDAMYWYRQDPGQGLRLIYYSQIVNDFQKGDIAEGYSVSREKKESFPLTVTSAQKNPTAFYLCASSTGPNTEAFFGQGTRLTVV.

Relative to its sample, this clone is medium-sized. J is TRBJ1-4 and V is TRBV9, with a tentative D call TRBD1 (5 bases). The CDR3 extends over 14 amino acids. CDR1 is SGDLS, CDR2 YYNGEE, per germline. Deletions cut 3 bases from V and 2 bases from J, with 8 bases between. CDR3 bases: TGTGCCAGCAGCGAGGAGGGGACTAATGAAAAACTGTTTTTT. Translating it yields CASSEEGTNEKLFF.

As to this clone: Read data end 1 residue before the CDR3 end; the end is taken from the germline J gene. V gene TRBV6-1 combines with J gene TRBJ2-1; tentatively, D is TRBD1 (5 bases). Germline V gene data show CDR1 as MNHNS and CDR2 as SASEGT. This CDR3 is built from 15 residues. With 0 bases removed from V and 7 bases from J, the gap between germline ends came to 13 bases. CDR3 amino acids: CASSEAGPRRNEQFF. CDR3 DNA (partial): TGTGCCAGCAGTGAAGCGGGGCCCCGCCGGAATGAGCAGTTC.

This clone occurred a few times. The V gene is TRBV6-8, the J gene TRBJ2-2, with D perhaps TRBD1 (5 bases). The V end was cut by 7 bases, the J end by 7 bases, with 28 bases between. CDR3 size: 18 residues. Germline lookup yields CDR1 MNHGY and CDR2 SAAAGT. The CDR3 nucleotides are TGTGCCAGCAAAGATGATAAGGACACGCGCGTTGCTGTCGGGGAGCTGTTTTTT. Its translation: CASKDDKDTRVAVGELFF.

As concerns this clone: At one boundary the junction diverges from the germline segment, which might be a read error. V and J are TRBV10-3 and TRBJ1-2; D is unresolved. In germline, CDR1 is ENHRY, CDR2 SYGVKD. This CDR3 has 14 residues. As DNA, the CDR3 is TGTGCCATCAGTGAGTCGGCAAGTCCCAATGGCTATACCTTC. This gives the protein CAISESASPNGYTF.

The chain joins TRBV25-1 to TRBJ2-1; 11 bases agree with TRBD2. The V segment lost 5 bases and the J segment 2 bases; nucleotides outside the gene matches: 2. Germline V gives CDR1 MGHDK, CDR2 SYGVNS. The CDR3 has 15 residues. CDR3 sequence reads: CASSLAGGTYNEQFF. CDR3 sequence (DNA): TGTGCCAGCAGTCTAGCGGGAGGTACCTACAATGAGCAGTTCTTC.

V is TRBV30 and J is TRBJ2-5; a weak D match, TRBD2 (6 bases). CDR1 and CDR2 (germline): GTSNPN, SVGIG (reference sequence). V dropped 3 bases and J dropped 4 bases, with 15 bases sitting between them. The CDR3 runs 14 residues. CDR3 region: CAWSGGSQGETQYF. For the CDR3, the DNA is TGTGCCTGGAGCGGAGGGAGTCAGGGAGAGACCCAGTACTTC.

The rearrangement links TRBV15 to TRBJ2-6; 9 bases are a match to TRBD1. This CDR3 is 18 amino acids long. Germline CDR1 reads LNHNV; CDR2 reads YYDKDF (reference sequence). V trimming: 1 base; J trimming: 6 bases; junction bases outside the gene matches: 10. CDR3 in amino acids: CATSRARDREHEANVLTF. CDR3 in DNA: TGTGCCACCAGCAGAGCCCGGGACAGGGAGCACGAGGCCAACGTCCTGACTTTC.

The genes are TRBV19 and TRBJ1-1; D is unresolved. V lost 6 bases and J 5 bases, leaving 16 bases between the germline ends. The CDR3 spans 14 residues. Germline CDR1 LNHDA, CDR2 SQIVND (reference sequence). The CDR3 DNA sequence: TGTGCCAGTAGCTCAGCCCGGGGAGGGACTGAAGCTTTCTTT. This gives the protein CASSSARGGTEAFF.

The J gene is TRBJ1-2, the V gene TRBV11-3, with TRBD1 as a possible D gene (6 bases). Germline V gene lookup returns CDR1 SGHNT and CDR2 YENEEA. The CDR3 totals 14 residues. Trimming removed 3 bases at V and 4 bases at J, with 12 bases between. The CDR3 loop is CASSLPQGFYGYTF. Written as DNA, the CDR3 is TGTGCCAGCAGCTTGCCCCAGGGGTTCTATGGCTACACCTTC.

J is TRBJ1-1 and V is TRBV30; perhaps TRBD1 as D (5 bases). The CDR3 totals 13 residues. The ends were cut back, 2 bases at V and 3 bases at J, with 10 bases in the middle. CDR1 GTSNPN and CDR2 SVGIG come from the germline V gene (reference sequence). CDR3 protein: CAWSLSGDTEAFF. CDR3 sequence (DNA): TGTGCCTGGAGTCTATCGGGGGACACTGAAGCTTTCTTT.

The chain joins TRBV7-5 to TRBJ2-2; the table's TRBD1 call for D was not verified on the DNA. TRBV7-5 is a known pseudogene. The CDR3 has 14 residues. CDR3 protein: CASSATGGTGELFF. The CDR3 DNA sequence: TGTGCCAGCAGCGCCACAGGGGGCACCGGGGAGCTGTTTTTT.

The chain combines TRBV19 with TRBJ1-2; D perhaps matches TRBD1 (5 bases). The CDR3 consists of 13 residues. V was cut by 11 bases and J by 4 bases, with 17 bases left in between. CDR1 is LNHDA, CDR2 SQIVND, per germline (reference sequence). The chain's CDR3 is CAGRDGGSYGYTF. CDR3 DNA sequence: TGTGCCGGAAGGGACGGGGGAAGCTATGGCTACACCTTC.

The chain employs TRBV10-2 and TRBJ2-4, with TRBD2 matching over 9 bases. The V gene end was trimmed by 6 bases and the J gene end by 6 bases; junction bases not matched to a gene: 9. The CDR3 loop spans 15 amino acids. Germline CDR1 reads WSHSY; CDR2 reads SAAADI. The CDR3 coding sequence is TGCGCCAGCAGCGAGGGTGGACTAGCGTCAAACATTCAGTACTTC. Its translation: CASSEGGLASNIQYF.

By frequency in the sample, this clone is medium-sized (0.01 to 0.1%). V is TRBV6-1 and J is TRBJ2-5; 7 bases line up with TRBD2. Trimming at V came to 0 bases and at J to 1 base, leaving 5 bases not matched to a gene. The CDR3 has 16 amino acids. Germline values: CDR1 MNHNS, CDR2 SASEGT. DNA for the CDR3: TGTGCCAGCAGTGAAGCCGGGGGAGGGGTCCAAGAGACCCAGTACTTC. It yields the protein CASSEAGGGVQETQYF.